These 15 T cell receptor beta chains were all obtained from the same sample, sequenced in a study of regulatory T cells in long-lasting Graves disease (dated by TCRdb to about 2021). Library preparation was by multiplex PCR. Sequencer: Illumina HiSeq 4000. To build TCR beta libraries, CDR3 regions were amplified by Arm-PCR using iRepertoire HTBI primers. Clones were called with MiXCR by TCRdb after fastp trimmed the public reads at Q25, and only in-frame beta chains were retained. Rows with one shared CDR3 protein collapse into an entry with the most common genes and DNA. Present in this sample are about 400,000 distinct CDR3 sequences, more than 20% of which were seen just once. The ten largest make up 20% of the sample. This specimen's time point label, interpreted: persistent/refractory GD, antithyroid drugs over 5 years with positive TRAb. For both TCR sequencing and RNA sequencing, RNA was extracted from PBMCs using TRIzol.

The sample here was peripheral blood mononuclear cells (PBMCs), taken when the disease was refractory, from a patient treated with antithyroid drugs. These receptors were collected from a female donor with Graves disease.

This clonotype has at least ten counts. V is TRBV28 and J is TRBJ1-5; no reliable D call. The CDR3 contains 17 residues. The V end was cut by 0 bases, the J end by 5 bases, with 17 bases between. The germline V gene encodes CDR1 MDHEN and CDR2 SYDVKM. DNA for the CDR3: TGTGCCAGCAGTTTATGGGCTCCCGGGGTGGCAGATCAGCCCCAGCATTTT. It is translated as CASSLWAPGVADQPQHF.

This clonotype was observed a single time. This chain uses TRBV24-1 with TRBJ2-1; tentatively, D is TRBD2 (5 bases). Germline CDR1 reads KGHDR; CDR2 reads SFDVKD. Trimming pared 3 bases from V and 0 bases from J, leaving 11 bases between. CDR3 length equals 16 residues. The CDR3 coding sequence is TGTGCCACCAGTGATGGCGACGGGGTCTCCTACAATGAGCAGTTCTTC. Translating it yields CATSDGDGVSYNEQFF.

This chain connects TRBV6-2 or TRBV6-3 to TRBJ1-5; D possibly corresponds to TRBD1 (6 bases). The ends were cut back, 4 bases at V and 0 bases at J, with 19 bases in the middle. The germline V gene encodes CDR1 MNHEY and CDR2 SVGEGT. The CDR3 spans 18 residues. DNA of the CDR3: TGTGCCAGCAGTTCCACCCGACAGGACCGATATAGCAATCAGCCCCAGCATTTT. Its protein product is CASSSTRQDRYSNQPQHF.

This clonotype was observed many times. The gene calls are TRBV28 and TRBJ2-5; the match to TRBD1 covers 11 bases. The V gene's germline CDR1 is MDHEN and CDR2 SYDVKM. CDR3 length: 16 residues. Germline trimming cut 5 bases from V and 2 bases from J; bases unmatched to any gene: 7. The CDR3 is CASSTSGTGGQETQYF. CDR3 DNA: TGTGCCAGCAGTACATCCGGGACAGGGGGTCAAGAGACCCAGTACTTC.

This clonotype came up a few times. V gene TRBV28 combines with J gene TRBJ2-1, with 13 bases that match TRBD2. In germline, CDR1 is MDHEN, CDR2 SYDVKM. This CDR3 has 15 residues. V was clipped by 5 bases and J by 5 bases; unmatched bases: 3. The CDR3 sequence is CASSIGTSGNNEQFF. In nucleotides, the CDR3 is TGTGCCAGCAGTATCGGGACTAGCGGGAACAATGAGCAGTTCTTC.

V is TRBV5-1 and J is TRBJ2-1; D is possibly TRBD2 (5 bases). Per the germline V gene, CDR1 is SGHRS and CDR2 is YFSETQ. Trimming took 3 bases from V and 7 from J, leaving 11 bases between them. This CDR3 has 13 amino acids. The CDR3 DNA follows: TGCGCCAGCAGCTGGACCCGGGGTAATGAGCAGTTCTTC. Amino acid sequence: CASSWTRGNEQFF.

There are a few counts of this clonotype. A read error is possible here, since a much larger clone lies one base away. The chain is built from TRBV11-2 and TRBJ1-1; D unclear. This CDR3 is 13 amino acids long. Germline V CDR1 and CDR2: SGHAT, FQNNGV. The CDR3 loop is CASSSKSTTEVFF. DNA of the CDR3: TGTGCCAGCAGCTCAAAATCCACCACTGAAGTTTTCTTT. The full variable domain, with the rest looked up from reference TRBV11-2 and TRBJ1-1, is EAGVAQSPRYKIIEKRQSVAFWCNPISGHATLYWYQQILGQGPKLLIQFQNNGVVDDSQLPKDRFSAERLKGVDSTLKIQPAKLEDSAVYLCASSSKSTTEVFFGQGTRLTVV.

The chain joins TRBV2 to TRBJ2-3; TRBD1 matches at 9 bases. Losses at the gene ends were 6 bases for V and 6 bases for J; bases not matched to a gene: 4. Germline CDR1 is SNHLY and CDR2 is FYNNEI. CDR3 size: 13 residues. CDR3 nucleotide sequence: TGTGCCAGCAGGGGACAGGGTCGGGATACGCAGTATTTT. Its protein product is CASRGQGRDTQYF.

This clonotype was picked up many times. This chain links TRBV7-2 with TRBJ1-1; D is unclear. Germline V gene data show CDR1 as SGHTA and CDR2 as FQGNSA. V gave up 3 bases and J gave up 8 bases, with 13 bases separating them. This CDR3 has 13 amino acids. The CDR3 sequence is CASSFRGWAEAFF. CDR3 nucleotide sequence: TGTGCCAGCAGCTTTAGAGGTTGGGCCGAAGCTTTCTTT.

This clonotype was recorded a few times. This chain connects TRBV11-2 to TRBJ2-7; 7 bases line up with TRBD1. The CDR3 has 17 amino acids. J was trimmed by 1 base and V by 1 base; bases with no gene match: 10. CDR1 and CDR2 from the germline V gene are SGHAT and FQNNGV. DNA of the CDR3: TGTGCCAGCAGCTTAGCCTGGTTGGACAGGACGTCCTACGAGCAGTACTTC. Its protein product is CASSLAWLDRTSYEQYF.

This clonotype was recorded at least ten times. The chain couples TRBV12-3 or TRBV12-4 to TRBJ2-5; no reliable D call. Trimming took off 3 bases at V and 4 bases at J, with 9 bases between the two ends. The CDR3 spans 13 residues. CDR3 bases: TGTGCCAGCAGTTTTGTCGAGTCAGAGACCCAGTACTTC. Translated: CASSFVESETQYF.

This clonotype turned up a few times. A far larger clone is one base from this, pointing to a likely read error. J is TRBJ1-1 and V is TRBV30; D gene ambiguous. V lost 6 bases and J lost 0, with 5 bases in between. Germline V gives CDR1 GTSNPN, CDR2 SVGIG (reference sequence). The CDR3 loop spans 11 amino acids. CDR3 loop: CACGVNTEAFF. Here the CDR3 DNA reads TGTGCCTGCGGGGTGAACACTGAAGCTTTCTTT.

This clonotype turned up a few times. The J gene is TRBJ1-5, the V gene TRBV6-2 or TRBV6-3, with no clear D. Per germline, CDR1 MNHEY and CDR2 SVGEGT. The CDR3 length is 18 residues. V was cut by 0 bases and J by 0 bases, with 15 bases left in between. The CDR3 bases are TGTGCCAGCAGTTACTCAACCGAGAGGACTGCTAGCAATCAGCCCCAGCATTTT. Translating gives CASSYSTERTASNQPQHF.

The J gene is TRBJ2-2, the V gene TRBV24-1; D gene ambiguous. V shed 5 bases and J shed 4 bases, with 10 bases lying between them. The V gene's germline CDR1 is KGHDR and CDR2 SFDVKD. There are 14 residues in the CDR3. In nucleotides, the CDR3 is TGTGCCACCAGTGCCGATCCAGGCACCGGGGAGCTGTTTTTT. Translation gives CATSADPGTGELFF.

The chain joins TRBV10-3 to TRBJ2-7; possible D gene TRBD1, 5 bases. The CDR3 loop spans 16 amino acids. Germline V lookup: CDR1 ENHRY, CDR2 SYGVKD. The V and J ends lost 0 bases and 0 bases respectively, with 12 bases between them. The CDR3 reads CAISESSAGPSYEQYF. The CDR3 DNA reads TGTGCCATCAGTGAGTCGTCGGCAGGGCCCTCCTACGAGCAGTACTTC.